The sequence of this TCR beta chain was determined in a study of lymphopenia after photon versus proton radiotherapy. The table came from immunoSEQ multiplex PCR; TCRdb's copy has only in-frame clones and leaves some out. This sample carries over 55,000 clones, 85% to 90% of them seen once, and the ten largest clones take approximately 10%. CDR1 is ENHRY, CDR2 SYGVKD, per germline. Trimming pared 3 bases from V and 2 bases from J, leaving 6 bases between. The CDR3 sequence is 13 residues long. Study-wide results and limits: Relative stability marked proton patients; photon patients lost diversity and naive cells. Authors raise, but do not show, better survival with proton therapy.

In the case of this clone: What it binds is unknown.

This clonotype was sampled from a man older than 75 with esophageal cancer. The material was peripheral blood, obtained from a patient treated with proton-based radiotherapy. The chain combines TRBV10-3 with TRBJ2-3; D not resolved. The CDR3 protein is CAISDPITDTQYF. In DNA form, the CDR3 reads TGTGCCATCAGTGACCCAATCACAGATACGCAGTATTTT.